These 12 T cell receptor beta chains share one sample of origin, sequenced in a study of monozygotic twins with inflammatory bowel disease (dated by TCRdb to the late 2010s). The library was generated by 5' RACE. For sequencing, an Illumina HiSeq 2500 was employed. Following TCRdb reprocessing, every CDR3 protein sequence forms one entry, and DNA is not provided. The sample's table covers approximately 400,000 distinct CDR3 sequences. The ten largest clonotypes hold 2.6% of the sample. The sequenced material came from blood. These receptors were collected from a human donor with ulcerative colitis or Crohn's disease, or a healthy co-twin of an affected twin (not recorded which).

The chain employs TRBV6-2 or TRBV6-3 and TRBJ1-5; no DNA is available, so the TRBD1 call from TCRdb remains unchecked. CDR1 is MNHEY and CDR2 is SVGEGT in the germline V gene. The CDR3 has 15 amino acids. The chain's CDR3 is CASRTTVRSNQPQHF.

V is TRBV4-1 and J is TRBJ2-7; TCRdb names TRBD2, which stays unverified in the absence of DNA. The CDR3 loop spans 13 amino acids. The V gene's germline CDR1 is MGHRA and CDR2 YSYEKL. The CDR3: CASSQREGHEQYF.

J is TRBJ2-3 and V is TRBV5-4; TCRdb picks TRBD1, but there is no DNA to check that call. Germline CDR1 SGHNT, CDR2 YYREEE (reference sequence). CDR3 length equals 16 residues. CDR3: CASSPPTGTASDTQYF.

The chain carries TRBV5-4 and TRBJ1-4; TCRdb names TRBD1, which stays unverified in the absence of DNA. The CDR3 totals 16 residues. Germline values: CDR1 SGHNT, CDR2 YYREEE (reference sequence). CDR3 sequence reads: CASSRGTGAKNEKLFF.

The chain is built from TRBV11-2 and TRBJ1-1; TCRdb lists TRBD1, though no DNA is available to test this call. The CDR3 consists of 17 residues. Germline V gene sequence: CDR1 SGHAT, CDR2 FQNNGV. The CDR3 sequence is CASSLVSPGRVNTEAFF.

The CDR3 sequence is CASSPRGAGPDTQYF. The rearrangement uses TRBV27 and TRBJ2-3. Germline V gene lookup returns CDR1 MNHEY and CDR2 SMNVEV (reference sequence). The CDR3 sequence is 15 residues long.

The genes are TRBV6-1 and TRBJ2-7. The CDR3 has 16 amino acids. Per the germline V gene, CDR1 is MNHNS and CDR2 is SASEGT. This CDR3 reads CASRRDPRQAVYEQYF.

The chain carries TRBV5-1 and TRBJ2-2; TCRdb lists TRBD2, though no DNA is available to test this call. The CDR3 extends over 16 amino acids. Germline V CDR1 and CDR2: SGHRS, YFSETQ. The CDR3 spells CASSLERIEGTGELFF.

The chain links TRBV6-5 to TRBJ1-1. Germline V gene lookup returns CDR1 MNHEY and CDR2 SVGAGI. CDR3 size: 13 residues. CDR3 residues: CASTGRMNTEAFF.

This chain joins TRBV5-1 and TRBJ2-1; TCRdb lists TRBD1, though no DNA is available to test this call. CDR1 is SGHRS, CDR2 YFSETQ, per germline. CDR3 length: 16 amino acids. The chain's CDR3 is CASSLAGTGSYNEQFF.

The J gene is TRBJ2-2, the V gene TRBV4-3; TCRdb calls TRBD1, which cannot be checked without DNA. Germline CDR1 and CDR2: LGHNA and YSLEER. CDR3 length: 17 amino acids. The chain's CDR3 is CASSQDSEGQSTGELFF.

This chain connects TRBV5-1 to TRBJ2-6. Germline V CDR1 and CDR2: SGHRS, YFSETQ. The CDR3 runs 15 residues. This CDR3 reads CASSWESSGANVLTF.